This T cell receptor (beta chain) originates from a study of blood T cell repertoires in COVID-19. TCRdb's copy holds only in-frame clones and misses some; the assay was immunoSEQ multiplex PCR. Here the sample spans 65,000 to 80,000 clones, over 75% being singletons. Germline assignment: CDR1 SQVTM and CDR2 ANQGSEA. CDR3 size: 15 residues. V lost 6 bases to trimming and J lost 8 bases; unmatched junction nucleotides: 9. This clonotype originated in a man in his fifties with active COVID-19. Source material: peripheral blood. The chain is built from TRBV29-1 and TRBJ2-1, with 14 bases fitting TRBD2. The CDR3: CSVGGLAGASYEQFF. As DNA, the CDR3 is TGCAGCGTGGGGGGACTAGCGGGAGCGTCTTATGAGCAGTTCTTC.